The T cell receptor (beta chain) described here comes from a study of CD4 T cells in lung cancer (dated by TCRdb to the late 2010s). At the level of the whole study: To find responses to candidate mutation-encoded neoepitopes, the study screened blood T cells from NSCLC patients and isolated neoantigen-specific CD4+ T-cell clones and TCRs. Treatments received by the patients before blood donation included platinum chemotherapy, and some patients received nivolumab or pembrolizumab. Tumor and non-adjacent lung tissue came from a handful of patients undergoing curative-intent resections for stage I-III non-small cell lung cancer. The frequency of neoantigen-specific clonotypes in tumor resections, non-adjacent lung and cultured T-cell products was followed using TCRB deep sequencing. Lung adenocarcinoma or squamous cell carcinoma was present in the resected patients, who were aged 60 to 69 at blood donation and were mostly former smokers. Broader findings and caveats from the paper: Rather than memory responses to the cancer, some blood-derived responses might reflect cross-reactivity or in vitro priming of naive T cells.

Non-adjacent lung tissue was collected from the same resection as far from the malignant lesion as possible, at a distance of at least 3 cm. About this clone itself: This clone's antigen is unknown. Qualities for individual bases were not recorded, and no much larger clone is one base off.

V and J are trimmed by 5 bases and 2 bases, and the gene matches miss 5 bases of the junction. The cysteine opens and the phenylalanine closes a CDR3 of 14 amino acids. Only the CDR3 DNA is retained, 42 bases long and in frame from the first base. Via the germline V gene, CDR1 is LGHNA and CDR2 YNFKEQ. Receptor amplification or capture employed the immunoSEQ multiplex PCR assay. DNA was isolated using Qiagen DNeasy or QIAamp micro DNA kits, and TCRB was sequenced using the Adaptive Biotechnology human TCRB sequencing kit. TCRB libraries were sequenced on an Illumina MiSeq. In the authors' own workflow: TCRB sequence data were analyzed using the kit provider's software, and tumor enrichment of clonotype templates was assessed with Fisher's exact test. TCRdb holds this immuneACCESS table with in-frame rearrangements only. Some clones are missing; in checked studies, unresolved V genes explain under half, and the rest has no known cause. The DNA gave D and trimming, while V, J and clone size come from that table. In this sample the table shows roughly 9,300 clones, approximately 66% of which occur a single time. 15% of the sample is in the top ten clones.

This TCR came from a man in his 60s with non-small cell lung cancer. The rearrangement joined TRBV4-2 to TRBJ2-5; the junction holds 7 bases that match TRBD2. The sequenced material came from normal lung tissue taken away from the tumor. CDR3 loop: CASSYGRGQETQYF. The nucleotides read TGTGCCAGCAGCTATGGGAGGGGTCAAGAGACCCAGTACTTC.